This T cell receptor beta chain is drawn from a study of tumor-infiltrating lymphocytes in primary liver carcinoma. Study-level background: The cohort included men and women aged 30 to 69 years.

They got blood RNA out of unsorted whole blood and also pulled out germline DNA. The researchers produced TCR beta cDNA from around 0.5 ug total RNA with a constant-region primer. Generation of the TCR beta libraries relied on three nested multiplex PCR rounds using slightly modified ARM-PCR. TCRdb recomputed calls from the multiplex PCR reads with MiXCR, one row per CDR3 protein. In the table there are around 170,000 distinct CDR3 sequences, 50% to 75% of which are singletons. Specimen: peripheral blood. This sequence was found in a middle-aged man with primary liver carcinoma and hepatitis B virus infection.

The chain's CDR3 is CATTENLGETQYF. Written as DNA, the CDR3 is TGTGCCACTACAGAAAACCTAGGGGAGACCCAGTACTTC. The chain links TRBV10-3 to TRBJ2-5; no reliable D call. The CDR3 has 13 amino acids. The ends were cut back, 10 bases at V and 5 bases at J, with 17 bases in the middle. Germline V gene sequence: CDR1 ENHRY, CDR2 SYGVKD.